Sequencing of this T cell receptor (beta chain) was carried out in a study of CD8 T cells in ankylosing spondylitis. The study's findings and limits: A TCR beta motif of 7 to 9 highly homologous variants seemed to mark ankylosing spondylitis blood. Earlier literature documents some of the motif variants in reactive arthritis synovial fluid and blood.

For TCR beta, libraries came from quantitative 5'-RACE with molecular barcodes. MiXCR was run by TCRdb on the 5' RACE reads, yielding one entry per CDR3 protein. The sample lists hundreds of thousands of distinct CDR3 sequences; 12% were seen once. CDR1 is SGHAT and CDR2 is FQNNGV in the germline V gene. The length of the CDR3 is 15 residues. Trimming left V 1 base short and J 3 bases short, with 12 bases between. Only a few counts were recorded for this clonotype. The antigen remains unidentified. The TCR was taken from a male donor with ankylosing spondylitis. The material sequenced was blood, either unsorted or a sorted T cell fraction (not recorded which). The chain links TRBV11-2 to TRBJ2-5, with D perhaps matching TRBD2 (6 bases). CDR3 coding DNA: TGTGCCAGCAGCTTAGTTGGGCGGGAAGAAGAGACCCAGTACTTC. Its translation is CASSLVGREEETQYF.